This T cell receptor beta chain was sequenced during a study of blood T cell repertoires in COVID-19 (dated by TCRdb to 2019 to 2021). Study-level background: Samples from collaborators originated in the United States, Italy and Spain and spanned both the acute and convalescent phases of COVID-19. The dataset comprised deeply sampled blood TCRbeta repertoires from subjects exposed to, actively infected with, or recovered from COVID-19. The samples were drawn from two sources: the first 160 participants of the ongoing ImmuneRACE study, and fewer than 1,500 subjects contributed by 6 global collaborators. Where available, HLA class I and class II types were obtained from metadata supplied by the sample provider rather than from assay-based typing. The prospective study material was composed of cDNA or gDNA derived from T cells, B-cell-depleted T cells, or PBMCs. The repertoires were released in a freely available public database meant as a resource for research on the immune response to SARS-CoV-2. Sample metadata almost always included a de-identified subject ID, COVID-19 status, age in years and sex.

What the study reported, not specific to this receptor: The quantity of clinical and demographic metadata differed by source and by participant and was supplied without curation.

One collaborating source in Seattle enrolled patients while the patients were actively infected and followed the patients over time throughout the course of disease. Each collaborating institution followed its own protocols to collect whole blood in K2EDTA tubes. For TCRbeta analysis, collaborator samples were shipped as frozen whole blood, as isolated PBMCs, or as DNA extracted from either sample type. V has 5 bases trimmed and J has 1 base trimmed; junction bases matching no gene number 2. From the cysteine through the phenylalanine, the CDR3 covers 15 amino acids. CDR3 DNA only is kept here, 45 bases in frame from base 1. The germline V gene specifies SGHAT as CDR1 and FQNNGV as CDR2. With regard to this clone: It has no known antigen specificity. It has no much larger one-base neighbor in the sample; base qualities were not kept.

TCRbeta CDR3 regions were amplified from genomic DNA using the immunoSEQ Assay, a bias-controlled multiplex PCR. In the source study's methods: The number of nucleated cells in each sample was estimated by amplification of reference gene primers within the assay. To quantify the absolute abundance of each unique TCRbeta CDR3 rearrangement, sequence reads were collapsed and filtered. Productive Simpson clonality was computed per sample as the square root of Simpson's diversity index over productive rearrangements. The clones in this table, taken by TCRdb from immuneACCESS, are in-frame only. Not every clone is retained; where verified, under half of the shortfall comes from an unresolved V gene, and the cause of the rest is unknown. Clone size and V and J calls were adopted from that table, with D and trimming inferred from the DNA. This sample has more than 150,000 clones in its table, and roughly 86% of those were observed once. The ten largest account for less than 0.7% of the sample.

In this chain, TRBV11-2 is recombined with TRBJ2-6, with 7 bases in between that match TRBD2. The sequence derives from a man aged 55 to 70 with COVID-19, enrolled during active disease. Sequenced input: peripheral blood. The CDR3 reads CASSGEGSGANVLTF. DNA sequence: TGTGCCAGCAGCGGGGAGGGGTCTGGGGCCAACGTCCTGACTTTC. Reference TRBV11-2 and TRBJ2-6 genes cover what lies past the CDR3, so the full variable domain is EAGVAQSPRYKIIEKRQSVAFWCNPISGHATLYWYQQILGQGPKLLIQFQNNGVVDDSQLPKDRFSAERLKGVDSTLKIQPAKLEDSAVYLCASSGEGSGANVLTFGAGSRLTVL.